Listed here are 13 T cell receptor beta chains from one sample, sequenced in a study of spatial heterogeneity in lung cancer. A single record per CDR3 protein comes from TCRdb applying MiXCR to the 5' RACE reads. The sample holds about 13,000 distinct CDR3 sequences, approximately 5% seen once. Time point in this sample: sample taken at primary tumor resection. Whole RNA was taken from tumor, nontumor lung or frozen PBMC; it was then sequenced unsorted. This specimen consisted of lung tumor tissue, obtained at surgery. All receptors come from a human donor with early-stage non-small cell lung cancer.

On this clonotype itself: A clone one base away is much larger, so this may be a read error. The library was prepared for alpha chains; this beta chain is a stray read, so its frequency means little. The CDR3 bases are TGCGCCAGCAGCTTGGATCCAGAGGATAACACTGAAGCTTTCTTT. Translation: CASSLDPEDNTEAFF. The chain couples TRBV5-1 to TRBJ1-1; D is undetermined. The CDR3 runs to 15 residues. Germline V gives CDR1 SGHRS, CDR2 YFSETQ. Trimming cost V 0 bases and J 2 bases, with 11 bases left between them.

This clonotype was recorded many times. The library was prepared for alpha chains; this beta chain is a stray read, so its frequency means little. The chain couples TRBV5-1 to TRBJ1-2; 7 bases agree with TRBD1. The V gene end was trimmed by 1 base and the J gene end by 7 bases; junction bases not matched to a gene: 13. Germline CDR1 and CDR2: SGHRS and YFSETQ. This CDR3 is 16 amino acids long. CDR3 in amino acids: CASSLSFQGVLSGYTF. The CDR3 DNA is TGCGCCAGCAGCTTGAGTTTCCAGGGGGTATTAAGTGGCTACACCTTC.

This clonotype has at least ten counts. Because this beta chain is a stray read in a library intended to capture alpha chains, its abundance should not be given much weight. The chain carries TRBV10-3 and TRBJ2-2, with TRBD1 matching 12 bases. The CDR3 runs to 15 residues. CDR1 is ENHRY and CDR2 is SYGVKD in the germline V gene. V lost 4 bases to trimming and J lost 4 bases; unmatched junction nucleotides: 1. The CDR3 coding sequence is TGTGCCATCAGTGGGGGACAGGGGGCCACCGGGGAGCTGTTTTTT. Translated: CAISGGQGATGELFF.

Of note for this clonotype: Since the library was made to target alpha chains, this beta chain is a stray read and its abundance is not meaningful. CDR3 residues: CASRQGASMNTEAFF. The DNA of the CDR3 is TGTGCCAGCCGACAGGGGGCTTCGATGAACACTGAAGCTTTCTTT. The chain uses TRBV6-1 and TRBJ1-1; 10 nucleotides agree with TRBD1. The V gene's germline CDR1 is MNHNS and CDR2 SASEGT. With 8 bases clipped from V and 0 bases from J, the junction kept 6 bases outside the gene matches. The CDR3 has 15 amino acids.

This clonotype was seen repeatedly, ten times or more. Because this beta chain is a stray read in a library intended to capture alpha chains, its abundance should not be given much weight. The V gene is TRBV6-1, the J gene TRBJ2-2; D is unresolved. The CDR3 consists of 14 residues. The germline V gene has CDR1 MNHNS and CDR2 SASEGT. Deletions cut 6 bases from V and 6 bases from J, with 14 bases between. The CDR3: CASRKSGIAGELFF. The CDR3 region has the DNA TGTGCCAGCAGAAAATCAGGAATCGCCGGGGAGCTGTTTTTT.

In its sample, this clonotype was seen many times. Within a library made for alpha chains, this beta chain is off target, and its count is uninformative. This chain uses TRBV7-3 with TRBJ2-2; TRBD1 aligns across 9 bases. Germline-derived CDR1 and CDR2 are SGHTA and FQGTGA. The trim removed 0 bases at V and 4 bases at J, leaving 6 bases unmatched. The CDR3 loop spans 17 amino acids. The CDR3 coding sequence is TGTGCCAGCAGCTTAACCGCACAGGGGGCTTTCACCGGGGAGCTGTTTTTT. The encoded protein is CASSLTAQGAFTGELFF. Full variable domain (missing parts from reference TRBV7-3 and TRBJ2-2): GAGVSQTPSNKVTEKGKYVELRCDPISGHTALYWYRQSLGQGPEFLIYFQGTGAADDSGLPNDRFFAVRPEGSVSTLKIQRTERGDSAVYLCASSLTAQGAFTGELFFGEGSRLTVL.

By proportion, this clonotype is medium-sized. Since it is a stray read in a library aimed at alpha chains, this beta chain has a size that is not meaningful. This rearrangement joins TRBV12-3 or TRBV12-4 to TRBJ1-5; D remains unclear. V was cut by 1 base and J by 4 bases, with 11 bases left in between. The CDR3 runs to 15 residues. The CDR3 nucleotides read TGTGCCAGCAGTTTAGTGGGGTTCGGGAATCAGCCCCAGCATTTT. This gives the protein CASSLVGFGNQPQHF.

As regards this clonotype: This beta chain appears as a stray read in a library generated for alpha chains; its size is not informative. The chain recombines TRBV7-9 with TRBJ1-1, with 7 bases matching TRBD1. The CDR3 contains 14 residues. The J segment lost 4 bases and the V segment lost 4 bases, leaving 6 bases of the junction unmatched. Germline CDR1 SEHNR, CDR2 FQNEAQ (reference sequence). The CDR3: CASSCEAGGTEAFF. CDR3 bases: TGTGCCAGCAGCTGCGAGGCAGGGGGCACTGAAGCTTTCTTT.

There are many counts of this clonotype. A library prepared for alpha chains yielded this beta chain as an off-target read; its size is of little meaning. The CDR3 DNA reads as TGTGCCAGCAGCGAAGGAAGGCGAGTGAGAACCGGGGAGCTGTTTTTT. The encoded protein is CASSEGRRVRTGELFF. The chain joins TRBV4-2 to TRBJ2-2, with unresolved D. V shed 5 bases and J shed 5 bases, with 18 bases lying between them. CDR3 length: 16 amino acids. From germline, CDR1 is LGHNA and CDR2 YNFKEQ.

This clonotype was seen many times. The library was designed around alpha chains, so this beta chain is a stray read whose abundance carries little weight. The V gene is TRBV7-6, the J gene TRBJ2-2; weak D call: TRBD2 (5 bases). The CDR3 consists of 17 residues. Germline V gene lookup returns CDR1 SGHVS and CDR2 FNYEAQ. The V gene lost 1 base and the J gene lost 1 base, with 13 bases spanning the gap. The CDR3 here is CASSLVFTGLNTGELFF. The CDR3 DNA reads as TGTGCCAGCAGCTTAGTATTTACCGGACTGAACACCGGGGAGCTGTTTTTT.

For this clonotype: This beta chain is an off-target read within a library intended for alpha chains, so its frequency means little. The chain carries TRBV10-3 and TRBJ2-3, with a weak D call TRBD2 (6 bases). This CDR3 has 14 residues. V was shortened by 11 bases and J by 2 bases, with 17 bases between the two germline ends. Germline V gene lookup returns CDR1 ENHRY and CDR2 SYGVKD. As DNA, the CDR3 is TGTGCCTCTCGGATTAGCGGAGACACAGATACGCAGTATTTT. Its protein product is CASRISGDTDTQYF.

This clonotype came up many times. The library was designed around alpha chains, so this beta chain is a stray read whose abundance carries little weight. The V and J genes are TRBV7-8 and TRBJ2-1; TRBD2 matches 8 bases. The V and J ends lost 4 bases and 8 bases, in that order; junction bases with no gene match: 13. Germline V gene lookup returns CDR1 SGHVS and CDR2 FQNEAQ. This CDR3 is built from 16 residues. The CDR3: CASSSRRSGRRHEQFF. CDR3 DNA sequence: TGTGCCAGCAGCTCCAGGCGCAGCGGGAGAAGGCATGAGCAGTTCTTC.

Comment on this clonotype: Because the CDR3's place on the DNA is in doubt, the DNA is left out and the CDR3 is given as listed by TCRdb. The size of this beta chain means little, since it is a stray read in a library made for alpha chains. The chain recombines TRBV6-2 or TRBV6-3 with TRBJ2-7; the table gives TRBD2 as D, unverified against the DNA. With termini counted, the CDR3 has 15 amino acids. Germline V gene lookup returns CDR1 MNHEY and CDR2 SVGEGT. The CDR3 is CASSFLWTPTYEQYF.